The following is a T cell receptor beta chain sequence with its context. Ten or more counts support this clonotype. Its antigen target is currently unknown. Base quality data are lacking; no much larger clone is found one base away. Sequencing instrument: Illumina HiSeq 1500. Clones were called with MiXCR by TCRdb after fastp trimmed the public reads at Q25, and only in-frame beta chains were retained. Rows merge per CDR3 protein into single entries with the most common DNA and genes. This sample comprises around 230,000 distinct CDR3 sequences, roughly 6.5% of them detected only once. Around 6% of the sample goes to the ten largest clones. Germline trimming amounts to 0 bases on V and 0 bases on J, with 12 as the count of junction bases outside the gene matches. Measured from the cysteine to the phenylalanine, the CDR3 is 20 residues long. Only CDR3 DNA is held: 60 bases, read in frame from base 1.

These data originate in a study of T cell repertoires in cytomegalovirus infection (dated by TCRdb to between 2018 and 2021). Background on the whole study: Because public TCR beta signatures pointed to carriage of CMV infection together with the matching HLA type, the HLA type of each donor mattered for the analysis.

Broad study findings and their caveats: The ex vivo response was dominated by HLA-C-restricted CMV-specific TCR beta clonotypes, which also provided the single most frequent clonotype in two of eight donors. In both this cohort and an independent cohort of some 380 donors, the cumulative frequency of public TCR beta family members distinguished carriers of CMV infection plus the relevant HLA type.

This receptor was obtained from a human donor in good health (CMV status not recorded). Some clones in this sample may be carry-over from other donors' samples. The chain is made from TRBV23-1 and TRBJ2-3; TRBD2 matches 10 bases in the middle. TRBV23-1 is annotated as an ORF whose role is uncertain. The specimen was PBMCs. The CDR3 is CASSQSDRASGGRSTDTQYF. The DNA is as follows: TGCGCCAGCAGTCAATCAGATCGGGCTAGCGGGGGCCGTAGCACAGATACGCAGTATTTT.